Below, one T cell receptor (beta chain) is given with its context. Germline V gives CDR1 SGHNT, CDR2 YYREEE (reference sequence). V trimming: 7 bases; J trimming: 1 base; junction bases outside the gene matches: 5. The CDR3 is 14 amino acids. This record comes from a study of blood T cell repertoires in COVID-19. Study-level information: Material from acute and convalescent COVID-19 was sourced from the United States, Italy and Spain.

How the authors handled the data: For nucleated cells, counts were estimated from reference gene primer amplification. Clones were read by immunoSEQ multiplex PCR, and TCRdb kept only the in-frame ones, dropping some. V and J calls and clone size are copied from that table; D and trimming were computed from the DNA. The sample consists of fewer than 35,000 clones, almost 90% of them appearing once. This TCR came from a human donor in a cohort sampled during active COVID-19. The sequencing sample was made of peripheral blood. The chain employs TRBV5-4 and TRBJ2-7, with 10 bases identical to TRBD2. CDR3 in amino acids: CASSAGGGSYEQYF. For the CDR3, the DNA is TGTGCCAGCTCAGCGGGGGGGGGATCCTACGAGCAGTACTTC.